A single sample is the source of the 3 T cell receptor beta chains below, sequenced in a study of T cells in localized non-small cell lung cancer. Only in-frame clones appear in the TCRdb table, and some are missing; sequencing was by immunoSEQ multiplex PCR. Here the sample spans approximately 76,000 clones, around 81% being singletons. Source: peripheral blood, taken before any cancer treatment. The receptors come from a female donor of 60 years or more with stage I lung adenocarcinoma.

In its sample, this clone was seen many times. The same CDR3 is also encoded by other DNA sequences in this sample. The J gene is TRBJ1-2, the V gene TRBV11-2; 11 bases agree with TRBD1. V was clipped by 3 bases and J by 4 bases; unmatched bases: 7. Germline assignment: CDR1 SGHAT and CDR2 FQNNGV. This CDR3 spans 16 amino acids. Written as DNA, the CDR3 is TGTGCCAGCAGCTTCCAGAGGACAGGGGGCTTCTATGGCTACACCTTC. Residues: CASSFQRTGGFYGYTF.

This clone has only one observation. The chain carries TRBV28 and TRBJ1-1; the D is unclear. The germline V gene has CDR1 MDHEN and CDR2 SYDVKM. The germline V and J ends were trimmed by 6 bases and 11 bases, with 16 bases remaining between them. The CDR3 sequence is 12 residues long. CDR3 nucleotide sequence: TGTGCCAGCAGCCTCACCCAAGTGGTGGCTTTCTTT. Amino acids: CASSLTQVVAFF.

This chain uses TRBV5-1 with TRBJ2-5; D may be TRBD2 (6 bases). Deletions cut 0 bases from V and 4 bases from J, with 10 bases between. CDR1 and CDR2 (germline): SGHRS, YFSETQ. The CDR3 runs 14 residues. The CDR3 nucleotides read TGCGCCAGCAGCTTGGTCGGGGGTCGAGAGACCCAGTACTTC. Protein product: CASSLVGGRETQYF.